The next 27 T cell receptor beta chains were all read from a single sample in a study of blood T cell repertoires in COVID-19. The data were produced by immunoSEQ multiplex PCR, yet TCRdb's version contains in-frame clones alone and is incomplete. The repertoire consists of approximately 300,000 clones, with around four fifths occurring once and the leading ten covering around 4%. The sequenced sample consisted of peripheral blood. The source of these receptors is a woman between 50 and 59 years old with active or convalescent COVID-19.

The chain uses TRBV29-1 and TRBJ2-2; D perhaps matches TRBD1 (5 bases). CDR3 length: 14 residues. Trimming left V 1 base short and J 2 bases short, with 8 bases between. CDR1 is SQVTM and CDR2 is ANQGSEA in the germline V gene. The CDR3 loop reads CSVEGQGNTGELFF. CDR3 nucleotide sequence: TGCAGCGTTGAAGGGCAGGGCAACACCGGGGAGCTGTTTTTT.

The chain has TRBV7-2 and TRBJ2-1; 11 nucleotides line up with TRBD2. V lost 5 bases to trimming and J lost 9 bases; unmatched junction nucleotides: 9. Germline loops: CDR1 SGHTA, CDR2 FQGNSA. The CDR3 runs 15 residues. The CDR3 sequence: CASSPLSGTSGEQFF. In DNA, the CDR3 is TGTGCCAGCAGCCCATTGTCCGGGACTAGCGGTGAGCAGTTCTTC.

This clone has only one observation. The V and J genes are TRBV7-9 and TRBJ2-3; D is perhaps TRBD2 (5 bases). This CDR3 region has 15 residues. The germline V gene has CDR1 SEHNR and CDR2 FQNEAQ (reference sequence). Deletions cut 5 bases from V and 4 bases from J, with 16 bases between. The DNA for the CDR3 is TGTGCCAGCAGCGGTCTCGGTGGGAGTGCAGATACGCAGTATTTT. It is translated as CASSGLGGSADTQYF.

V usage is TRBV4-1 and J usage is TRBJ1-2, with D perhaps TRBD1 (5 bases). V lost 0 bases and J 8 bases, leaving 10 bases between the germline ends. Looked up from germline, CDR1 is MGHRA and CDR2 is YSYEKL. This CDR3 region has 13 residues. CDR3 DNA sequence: TGCGCCAGCAGCCAAGATCGGGGGGACGGCTACACCTTC. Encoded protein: CASSQDRGDGYTF.

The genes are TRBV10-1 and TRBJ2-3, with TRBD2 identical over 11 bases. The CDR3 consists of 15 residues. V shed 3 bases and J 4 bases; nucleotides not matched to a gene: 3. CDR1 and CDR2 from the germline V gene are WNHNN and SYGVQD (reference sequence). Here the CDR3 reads CASSDSGRAADTQYF. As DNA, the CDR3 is TGCGCCAGCAGTGATAGCGGGAGGGCCGCAGATACGCAGTATTTT.

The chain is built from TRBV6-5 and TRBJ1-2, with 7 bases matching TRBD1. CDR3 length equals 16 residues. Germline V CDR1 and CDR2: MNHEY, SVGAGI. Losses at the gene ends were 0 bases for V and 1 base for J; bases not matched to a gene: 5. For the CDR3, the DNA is TGTGCCAGCAGTTACTCAGGGGGCCCCCTTAACTATGGCTACACCTTC. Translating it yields CASSYSGGPLNYGYTF.

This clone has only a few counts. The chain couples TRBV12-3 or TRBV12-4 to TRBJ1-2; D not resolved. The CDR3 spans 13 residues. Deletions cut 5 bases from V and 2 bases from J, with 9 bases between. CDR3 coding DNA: TGTGCCAGCAGTATTCAGGAAAACTATGGCTACACCTTC. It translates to CASSIQENYGYTF.

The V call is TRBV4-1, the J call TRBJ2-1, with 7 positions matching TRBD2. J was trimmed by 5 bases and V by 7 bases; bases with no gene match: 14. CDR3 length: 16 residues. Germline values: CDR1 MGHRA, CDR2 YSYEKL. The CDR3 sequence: CASKDVGRAVHNEQFF. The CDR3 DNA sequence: TGCGCCAGCAAGGACGTGGGGAGGGCCGTCCACAATGAGCAGTTCTTC.

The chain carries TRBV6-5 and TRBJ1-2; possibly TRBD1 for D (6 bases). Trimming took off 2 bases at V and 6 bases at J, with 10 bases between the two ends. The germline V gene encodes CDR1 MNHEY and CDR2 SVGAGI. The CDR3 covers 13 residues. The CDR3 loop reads CASSYGQRDGYTF. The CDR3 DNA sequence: TGTGCCAGCAGTTACGGACAGCGAGATGGCTACACCTTC.

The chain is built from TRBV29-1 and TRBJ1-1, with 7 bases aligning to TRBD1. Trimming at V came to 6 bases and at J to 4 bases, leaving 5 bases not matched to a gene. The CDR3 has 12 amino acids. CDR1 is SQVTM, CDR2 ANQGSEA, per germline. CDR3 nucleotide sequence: TGCAGCGTGAGGGACAGCCTCACTGAAGCTTTCTTT. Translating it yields CSVRDSLTEAFF.

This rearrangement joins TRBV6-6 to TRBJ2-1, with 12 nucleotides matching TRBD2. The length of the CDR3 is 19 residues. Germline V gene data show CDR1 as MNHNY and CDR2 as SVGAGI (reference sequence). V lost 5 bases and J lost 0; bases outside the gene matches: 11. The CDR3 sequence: CASSRAGLAGTSSYNEQFF. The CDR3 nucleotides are TGTGCCAGCAGTCGAGCCGGACTAGCGGGAACCAGCTCCTACAATGAGCAGTTCTTC.

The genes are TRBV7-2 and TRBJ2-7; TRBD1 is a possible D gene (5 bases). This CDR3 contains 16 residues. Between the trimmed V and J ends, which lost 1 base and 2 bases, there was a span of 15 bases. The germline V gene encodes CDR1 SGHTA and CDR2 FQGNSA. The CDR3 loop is CASSLGPKGLAYEQYF. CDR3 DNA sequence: TGTGCCAGCAGCTTAGGTCCGAAGGGGTTAGCCTACGAGCAGTACTTC.

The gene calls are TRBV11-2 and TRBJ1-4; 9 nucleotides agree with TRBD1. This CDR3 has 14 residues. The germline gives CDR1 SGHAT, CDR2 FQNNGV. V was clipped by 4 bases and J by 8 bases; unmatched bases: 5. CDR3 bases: TGTGCCAGCAGCTGGGACAGGGCGCGGGAAAAACTGTTTTTT. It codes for CASSWDRAREKLFF. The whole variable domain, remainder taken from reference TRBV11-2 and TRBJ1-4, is EAGVAQSPRYKIIEKRQSVAFWCNPISGHATLYWYQQILGQGPKLLIQFQNNGVVDDSQLPKDRFSAERLKGVDSTLKIQPAKLEDSAVYLCASSWDRAREKLFFGSGTQLSVL.

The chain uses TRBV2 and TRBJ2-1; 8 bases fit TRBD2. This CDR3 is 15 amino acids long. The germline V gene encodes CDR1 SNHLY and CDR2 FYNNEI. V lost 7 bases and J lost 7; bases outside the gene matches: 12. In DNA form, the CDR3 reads TGTGCCAGCATCTCAGGAGCGGGAGTGGGAAATGAGCAGTTCTTC. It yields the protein CASISGAGVGNEQFF.

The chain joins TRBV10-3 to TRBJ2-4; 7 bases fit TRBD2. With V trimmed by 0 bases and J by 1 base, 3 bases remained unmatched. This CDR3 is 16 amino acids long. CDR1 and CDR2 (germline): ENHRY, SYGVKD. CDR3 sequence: CAISESREGAKNIQYF. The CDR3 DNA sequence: TGTGCCATCAGTGAGTCCAGGGAGGGGGCCAAAAACATTCAGTACTTC.

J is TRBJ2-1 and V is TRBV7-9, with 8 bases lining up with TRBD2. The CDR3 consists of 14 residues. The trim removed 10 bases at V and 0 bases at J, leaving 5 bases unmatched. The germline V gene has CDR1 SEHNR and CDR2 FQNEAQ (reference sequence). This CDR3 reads CATGAGDSYNEQFF. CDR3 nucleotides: TGTGCCACCGGAGCGGGAGACTCCTACAATGAGCAGTTCTTC.

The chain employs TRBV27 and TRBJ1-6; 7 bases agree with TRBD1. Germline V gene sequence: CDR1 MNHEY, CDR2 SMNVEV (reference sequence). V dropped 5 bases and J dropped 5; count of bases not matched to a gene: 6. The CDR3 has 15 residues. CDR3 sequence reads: CASSARQGNNSPLHF. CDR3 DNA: TGTGCCAGCAGTGCAAGACAGGGCAATAATTCACCCCTCCACTTT.

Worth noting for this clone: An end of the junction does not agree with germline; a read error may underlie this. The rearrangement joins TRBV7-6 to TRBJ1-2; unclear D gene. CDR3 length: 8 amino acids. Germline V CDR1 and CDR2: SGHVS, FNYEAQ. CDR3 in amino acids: CASSLVSF. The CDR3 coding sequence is TGTGCCAGCAGCTTAGTTAGCTTC.

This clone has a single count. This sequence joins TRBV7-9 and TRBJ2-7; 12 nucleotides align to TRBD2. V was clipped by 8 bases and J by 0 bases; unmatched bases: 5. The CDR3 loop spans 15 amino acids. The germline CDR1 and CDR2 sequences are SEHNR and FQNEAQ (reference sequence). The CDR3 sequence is CASGSTSGSSYEQYF. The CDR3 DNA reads TGTGCCAGCGGCTCGACTAGCGGGAGCTCCTACGAGCAGTACTTC.

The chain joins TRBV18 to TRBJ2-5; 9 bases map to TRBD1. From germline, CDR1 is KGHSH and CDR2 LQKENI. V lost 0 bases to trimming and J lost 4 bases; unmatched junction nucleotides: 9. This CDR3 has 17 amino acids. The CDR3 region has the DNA TGTGCCAGCTCACCACCTGAATCACAGGGGGCATCAGAGACCCAGTACTTC. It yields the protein CASSPPESQGASETQYF. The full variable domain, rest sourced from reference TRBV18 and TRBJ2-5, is NAGVMQNPRHLVRRRGQEARLRCSPMKGHSHVYWYRQLPEEGLKFMVYLQKENIIDESGMPKERFSAEFPKEGPSILRIQQVVRGDSAAYFCASSPPESQGASETQYFGPGTRLLVL.

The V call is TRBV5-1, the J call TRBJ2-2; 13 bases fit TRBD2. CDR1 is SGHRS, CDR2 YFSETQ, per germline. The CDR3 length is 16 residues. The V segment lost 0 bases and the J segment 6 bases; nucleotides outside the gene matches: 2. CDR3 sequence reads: CASSLGTSGSAGELFF. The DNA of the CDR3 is TGCGCCAGCAGCTTGGGGACTAGCGGGAGCGCCGGGGAGCTGTTTTTT.

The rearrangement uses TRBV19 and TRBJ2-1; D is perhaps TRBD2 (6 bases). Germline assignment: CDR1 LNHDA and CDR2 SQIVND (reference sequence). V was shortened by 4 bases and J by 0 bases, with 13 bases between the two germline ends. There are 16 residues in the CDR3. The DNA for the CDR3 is TGTGCCAGTAGTAAGACTAGATTACCCTCCTACAATGAGCAGTTCTTC. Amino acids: CASSKTRLPSYNEQFF.

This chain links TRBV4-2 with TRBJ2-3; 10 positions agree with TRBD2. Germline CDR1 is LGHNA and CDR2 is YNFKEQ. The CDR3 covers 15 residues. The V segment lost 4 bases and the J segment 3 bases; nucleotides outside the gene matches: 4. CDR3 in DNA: TGTGCCAGCAGCCTCTCAGCGGGAGGGACAGATACGCAGTATTTT. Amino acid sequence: CASSLSAGGTDTQYF.

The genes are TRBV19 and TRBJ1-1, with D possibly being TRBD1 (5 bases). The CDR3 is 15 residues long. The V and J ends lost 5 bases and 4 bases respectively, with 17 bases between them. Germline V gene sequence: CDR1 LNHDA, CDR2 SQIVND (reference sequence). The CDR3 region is CASSWVGPLSTEAFF. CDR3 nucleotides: TGTGCCAGTAGTTGGGTGGGGCCACTGAGCACTGAAGCTTTCTTT.

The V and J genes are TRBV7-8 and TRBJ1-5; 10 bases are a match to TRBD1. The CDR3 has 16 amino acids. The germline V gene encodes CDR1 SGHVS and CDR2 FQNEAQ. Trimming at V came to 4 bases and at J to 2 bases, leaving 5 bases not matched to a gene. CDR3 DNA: TGTGCCAGCAGCTCCAGGACAGGGGGACGCAATCAGCCCCAGCATTTT. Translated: CASSSRTGGRNQPQHF.

The DNA of the CDR3 is TGTGCCAGCAGCCAAACAGGTAATCAGCCCCAGCATTTT. Its translation is CASSQTGNQPQHF. The J gene is TRBJ1-5, the V gene TRBV7-2; D is possibly TRBD1 (5 bases). Germline V CDR1 and CDR2: SGHTA, FQGNSA. This CDR3 spans 13 amino acids. The V end was cut by 5 bases, the J end by 4 bases, with 9 bases between. Combining the CDR3 with reference TRBV7-2 and TRBJ1-5 gives the whole variable domain GAGVSQSPSNKVTEKGKDVELRCDPISGHTALYWYRQSLGQGLEFLIYFQGNSAPDKSGLPSDRFSAERTGGSVSTLTIQRTQQEDSAVYLCASSQTGNQPQHFGDGTRLSIL.

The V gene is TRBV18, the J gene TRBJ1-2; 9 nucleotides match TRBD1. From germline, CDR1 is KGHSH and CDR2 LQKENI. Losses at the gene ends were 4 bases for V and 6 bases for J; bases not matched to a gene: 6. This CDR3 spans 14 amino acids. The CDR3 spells CASSLQGAMDGYTF. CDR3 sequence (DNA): TGTGCCAGCTCACTACAGGGGGCAATGGATGGCTACACCTTC.